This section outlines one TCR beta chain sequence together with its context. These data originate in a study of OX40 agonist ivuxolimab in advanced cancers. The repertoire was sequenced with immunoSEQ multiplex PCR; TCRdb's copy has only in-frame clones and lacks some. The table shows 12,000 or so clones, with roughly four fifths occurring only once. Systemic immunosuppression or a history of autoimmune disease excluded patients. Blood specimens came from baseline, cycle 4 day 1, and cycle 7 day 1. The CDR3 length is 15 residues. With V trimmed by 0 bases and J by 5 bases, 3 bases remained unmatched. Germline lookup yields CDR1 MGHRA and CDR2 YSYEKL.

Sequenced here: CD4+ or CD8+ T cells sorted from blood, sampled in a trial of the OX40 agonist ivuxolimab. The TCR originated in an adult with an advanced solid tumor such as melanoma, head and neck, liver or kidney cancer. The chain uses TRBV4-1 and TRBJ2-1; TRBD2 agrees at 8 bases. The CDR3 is CASSQETSADNEQFF. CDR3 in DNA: TGCGCCAGCAGCCAAGAGACTAGCGCTGACAATGAGCAGTTCTTC.